This T cell receptor beta chain comes out of a study of blood T cell repertoires in COVID-19. Overall study context: The analysed material was cDNA or gDNA that came from T cells, B-cell-depleted T cells, or PBMCs.

Data came from immunoSEQ multiplex PCR; TCRdb stores just in-frame clones and leaves some out. The sample shows approximately 180,000 clones, 75% to 95% of them seen only once. The V and J ends lost 3 bases and 3 bases, in that order; junction bases with no gene match: 3. Germline-derived CDR1 and CDR2 are MNHNY and SVGAGI (reference sequence). This CDR3 spans 14 amino acids. This TCR derives from a man in his fifties with acute or convalescent COVID-19. The rearrangement links TRBV6-6 to TRBJ2-3; 7 bases fit TRBD2. What was sequenced was peripheral blood. CDR3 sequence: CASSYASGTDTQYF. In DNA, the CDR3 is TGTGCCAGCAGTTATGCTAGCGGAACAGATACGCAGTATTTT.